The 3 T cell receptor beta chains in this list originate from one sample, sequenced in a study of cytomegalovirus exposure and HLA in healthy donors. This PCR relied on a set of 60 Vbeta primers and 13 Jbeta primers. Assay: immunoSEQ multiplex PCR; the TCRdb copy retains only in-frame clones and omits some. Of 95,000 to 110,000 clones listed, around 76% are singletons. Material for sequencing was PBMCs. Every receptor here comes from a woman aged 18-35 years in good health and CMV-seropositive.

The chain uses TRBV4-3 and TRBJ2-1; 8 positions match TRBD2. The CDR3 sequence is 15 residues long. The germline V gene encodes CDR1 LGHNA and CDR2 YSLEER. V was clipped by 3 bases and J by 6 bases; unmatched bases: 7. The CDR3 nucleotides are TGCGCCAGCAGCCACCTTAGCGGGAATCGCAATGAGCAGTTCTTC. Protein product: CASSHLSGNRNEQFF.

A few counts support this clone. V usage is TRBV28 and J usage is TRBJ2-1; TRBD2 might be the D (6 bases). V dropped 7 bases and J dropped 8 bases, with 21 bases sitting between them. This CDR3 comprises 15 residues. Germline V gives CDR1 MDHEN, CDR2 SYDVKM. The CDR3 coding sequence is TGTGCCAGCACCCCTGACGGGAGTAGTCCCGATGAGCAGTTCTTC. Amino acid sequence: CASTPDGSSPDEQFF.

This chain connects TRBV7-8 to TRBJ2-7, with 9 bases matching TRBD2. CDR1 is SGHVS and CDR2 is FQNEAQ in the germline V gene. The CDR3 extends over 15 amino acids. V trimming: 4 bases; J trimming: 9 bases; junction bases outside the gene matches: 13. CDR3 amino acids: CASSSTSGLLRGQYF. The CDR3 nucleotides are TGTGCCAGCAGCTCAACTAGCGGGCTCTTGCGAGGGCAGTACTTC.